The TCR beta chain described here comes from a study of cytomegalovirus exposure and HLA in healthy donors. Study results and limitations: Available immune exposure information was restricted to CMV serostatus only.

V was trimmed by 5 bases and J by 5 bases, leaving 25 bases between them. Germline V gives CDR1 MDHEN, CDR2 SYDVKM. The CDR3 extends over 18 amino acids. The PCR employed 60 Vbeta primers together with 13 Jbeta primers. TCRdb's table, derived via immunoSEQ multiplex PCR, lists solely in-frame clones and lacks some. The sample is made up of 50,000 to 70,000 clones, and the top ten hold around 3.6% of it. A word on this clone: Antigen specificity is unknown.

Input material: PBMCs. The V and J genes are TRBV28 and TRBJ2-4, with D tentatively TRBD2 (7 bases). The TCR was taken from a woman aged 18-30 years in good health and CMV-seronegative. The DNA of the CDR3 is TGTGCCAGCAGTCGCATACCGGGCGGGGGCGGATGGGAAAACATTCAGTACTTC. Protein product: CASSRIPGGGGWENIQYF.